A single sample is the source of the 13 T cell receptor beta chains below, sequenced in a study of cytomegalovirus exposure and HLA in healthy donors. This PCR relied on a set of 60 Vbeta primers and 13 Jbeta primers. The assay was immunoSEQ multiplex PCR, and TCRdb's table has in-frame clones only and misses some. The sample consists of just under 250,000 clones, 82% of them appearing once. Sequencing was carried out using PBMCs. Receptors originate from a middle-aged woman in good health and CMV-seropositive.

A word on this clone: The germline gene is not matched at one end of the junction; a read error may be the cause. The V and J genes are TRBV7-9 and TRBJ1-1; D gene ambiguous. Germline CDR1 is SEHNR and CDR2 is FQNEAQ (reference sequence). The CDR3 totals 13 residues. CDR3 region: CSSNLFGYTEAFF. The CDR3 region has the DNA TGTTCCAGCAACCTTTTCGGGTACACTGAAGCTTTCTTT.

The sample holds a few counts of this clone. The V and J genes are TRBV19 and TRBJ1-4; TRBD1 is a possible D gene (6 bases). The germline gives CDR1 LNHDA, CDR2 SQIVND (reference sequence). Trimming shortened V by 5 bases and J by 6 bases, and 16 bases separated the two germline ends. The CDR3 extends over 15 amino acids. DNA for the CDR3: TGTGCCAGTAGTGCTTGGGGGGGGGCTGATGAAAAACTGTTTTTT. It translates to CASSAWGGADEKLFF.

This CDR3 reads CASSPLAGEDEQFF. CDR3 bases: TGTGCCAGCAGTCCACTAGCGGGGGAGGATGAGCAGTTCTTC. The rearrangement links TRBV25-1 to TRBJ2-1; 11 bases are shared with TRBD2. The V gene's germline CDR1 is MGHDK and CDR2 SYGVNS. Trimming removed 5 bases from V and 8 bases from J; junction bases left unmatched: 5. The CDR3 length is 14 residues.

This rearrangement joins TRBV27 to TRBJ2-7; 10 bases line up with TRBD2. There are 14 residues in the CDR3. The V segment lost 5 bases and the J segment 7 bases; nucleotides outside the gene matches: 8. Germline CDR1 and CDR2: MNHEY and SMNVEV (reference sequence). The CDR3 spells CASSGLAVFAEQYF. In nucleotides, the CDR3 is TGTGCCAGCAGTGGACTAGCGGTGTTCGCGGAGCAGTACTTC.

This clone showed up just a few times. The rearrangement links TRBV11-3 to TRBJ2-3; TRBD2 agrees at 9 bases. Germline lookup yields CDR1 SGHNT and CDR2 YENEEA. V shed 1 base, J shed 2 bases, and the junction held 1 base outside the gene matches. The CDR3 length is 15 residues. The CDR3 loop is CASSLGLAVTDTQYF. In nucleotides, the CDR3 is TGTGCCAGCAGCTTAGGACTAGCGGTCACAGATACGCAGTATTTT.

The V call is TRBV6-5, the J call TRBJ2-1; TRBD2 matches 10 bases. The CDR3 runs 15 residues. Germline CDR1 reads MNHEY; CDR2 reads SVGAGI. V lost 6 bases and J lost 6; bases outside the gene matches: 8. Here the CDR3 DNA reads TGTGCCAGCAGCCCCGGGACTAGCGCTCGCAATGAGCAGTTCTTC. Translated: CASSPGTSARNEQFF.

This clone has more than one count but fewer than ten. This CDR3 is CASKEAGSGELFF. For the CDR3, the DNA is TGTGCCAGCAAAGAAGCAGGGTCCGGGGAGCTGTTTTTT. The chain is built from TRBV7-2 and TRBJ2-2; D might be TRBD1 (5 bases). The V and J ends lost 7 bases and 6 bases respectively, with 12 bases between them. CDR1 and CDR2 from the germline V gene are SGHTA and FQGNSA. The length of the CDR3 is 13 residues.

The rearrangement joins TRBV5-5 to TRBJ2-1; TRBD2 agrees at 9 bases. V shed 1 base, J shed 10 bases, and the junction held 9 bases outside the gene matches. The CDR3 length is 15 residues. Germline V CDR1 and CDR2: SGHKS, YYEKEE (reference sequence). For the CDR3, the DNA is TGTGCCAGCAGCTTGTACCCGGGACTAGCTGAAGAGCAGTTCTTC. It yields the protein CASSLYPGLAEEQFF.

Here the CDR3 reads CASSQDRTNRNEQFF. Written as DNA, the CDR3 is TGTGCCAGCAGCCAAGATCGGACAAATAGGAATGAGCAGTTCTTC. The chain uses TRBV4-2 and TRBJ2-1; D may be TRBD1 (5 bases). This CDR3 is 15 amino acids long. The V gene's germline CDR1 is LGHNA and CDR2 YNFKEQ. Trimming stripped 0 bases from V and 7 bases from J, with 13 bases between.

This clone is a singleton in its sample. This chain connects TRBV16 to TRBJ2-5, with 10 bases lining up with TRBD2. The DNA matches TRBJ2-7 better at its end, which makes the J call doubtful. This CDR3 has 16 amino acids. Germline-derived CDR1 and CDR2 are KGHSY and FQNENV. CDR3: CASSQSRASGGYEQYF. The CDR3 DNA sequence: TGTGCCAGCAGCCAATCGAGGGCTAGCGGGGGCTACGAGCAGTACTTC.

This chain connects TRBV5-4 to TRBJ2-2, with 11 bases identical to TRBD2. Germline CDR1 and CDR2: SGHNT and YYREEE (reference sequence). CDR3 size: 16 residues. With 0 bases clipped from V and 2 bases from J, the junction kept 0 bases outside the gene matches. The CDR3 protein is CASSLGLAGNTGELFF. CDR3 bases: TGTGCCAGCAGCTTGGGACTAGCGGGAAACACCGGGGAGCTGTTTTTT.

The V gene is TRBV7-9, the J gene TRBJ2-3; a weak D match, TRBD2 (5 bases). The CDR3 is 16 amino acids. The germline V and J ends were trimmed by 0 bases and 5 bases, with 15 bases remaining between them. Germline CDR1 reads SEHNR; CDR2 reads FQNEAQ (reference sequence). DNA for the CDR3: TGTGCCAGCAGCTTAGCGCTAGGAAAGGGAGTAGATACGCAGTATTTT. It is translated as CASSLALGKGVDTQYF.

In regard to this clone: One junction end does not reproduce the germline sequence, and a read error may be involved. The CDR3 region has the DNA TGTTCCAGCAGCTTAATAGGGGGCGCAGAAAAACTGTTTTTT. Translation: CSSSLIGGAEKLFF. The chain uses TRBV7-9 and TRBJ1-4, with TRBD1 matching over 7 bases. The CDR3 contains 14 residues. Germline V CDR1 and CDR2: SEHNR, FQNEAQ (reference sequence).